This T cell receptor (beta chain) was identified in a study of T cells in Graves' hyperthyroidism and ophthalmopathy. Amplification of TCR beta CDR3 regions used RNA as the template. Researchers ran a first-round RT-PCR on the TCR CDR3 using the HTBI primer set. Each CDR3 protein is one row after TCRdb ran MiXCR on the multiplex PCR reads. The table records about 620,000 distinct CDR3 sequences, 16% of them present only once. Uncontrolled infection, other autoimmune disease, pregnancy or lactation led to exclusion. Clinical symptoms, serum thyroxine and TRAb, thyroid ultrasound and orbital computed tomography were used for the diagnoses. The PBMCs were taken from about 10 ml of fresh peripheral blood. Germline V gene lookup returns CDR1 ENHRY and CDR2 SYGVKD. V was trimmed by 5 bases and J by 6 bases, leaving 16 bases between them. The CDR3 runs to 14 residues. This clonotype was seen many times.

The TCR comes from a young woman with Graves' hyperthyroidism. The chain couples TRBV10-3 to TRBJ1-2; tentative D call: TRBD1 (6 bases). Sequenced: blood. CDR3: CAISPQGAQDGYTF. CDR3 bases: TGTGCCATCAGTCCACAGGGAGCCCAGGATGGCTACACCTTC.